This passage covers 19 T cell receptor beta chains from one sample sequenced in a study of OX40 agonist ivuxolimab in advanced cancers. Measured with immunoSEQ multiplex PCR; TCRdb has only the in-frame clones, and not every one. The repertoire holds over 95,000 clones, with 90% to 95% as singletons. This material consisted of CD4+ or CD8+ T cells sorted from blood, taken in a trial of the OX40 agonist ivuxolimab. These receptors all stem from an adult with an advanced solid tumor such as melanoma, head and neck, liver or kidney cancer.

This chain connects TRBV28 to TRBJ2-3, with TRBD2 as a possible D gene (5 bases). Germline V gene data show CDR1 as MDHEN and CDR2 as SYDVKM. The CDR3 is 14 residues long. V lost 4 bases and J 4 bases, leaving 12 bases between the germline ends. CDR3 in amino acids: CASSSKGEADTQYF. The CDR3 region has the DNA TGTGCCAGCAGTTCAAAGGGAGAAGCAGATACGCAGTATTTT.

A single count supports this clone. The gene calls are TRBV6-5 and TRBJ2-7; 7 bases agree with TRBD1. V shed 5 bases, J shed 6 bases, and the junction held 7 bases outside the gene matches. This CDR3 region has 13 residues. Germline V gene data show CDR1 as MNHEY and CDR2 as SVGAGI. CDR3 region: CASSTTGVREQYF. The CDR3 DNA reads TGTGCCAGCAGTACCACAGGGGTTCGCGAGCAGTACTTC.

The chain has TRBV7-8 and TRBJ2-2; unclear D gene. CDR1 and CDR2 from the germline V gene are SGHVS and FQNEAQ. The CDR3 totals 16 residues. Trimming removed 1 base from V and 7 bases from J, with 16 bases in between. In nucleotides, the CDR3 is TGTGCCAGCAGCTTAGGTTCAGTGCACGAATTCGGGGAGCTGTTTTTT. Translation gives CASSLGSVHEFGELFF.

The CDR3 sequence: CAWSEVGTGELFF. CDR3 nucleotide sequence: TGTGCCTGGAGTGAGGTCGGCACCGGGGAGCTGTTTTTT. V usage is TRBV30 and J usage is TRBJ2-2; D unresolved. V gave up 1 base and J gave up 4 bases, with 7 bases separating them. The CDR3 length is 13 residues. CDR1 is GTSNPN and CDR2 is SVGIG in the germline V gene (reference sequence). Combining the CDR3 with reference TRBV30 and TRBJ2-2 gives the whole variable domain SQTIHQWPATLVQPVGSPLSLECTVEGTSNPNLYWYRQAAGRGLQLLFYSVGIGQISSEVPQNLSASRPQDRQFILSSKKLLLSDSGFYLCAWSEVGTGELFFGEGSRLTVL.

This clone was observed once. The rearrangement joins TRBV7-3 to TRBJ2-2; 10 bases map to TRBD1. Per the germline V gene, CDR1 is SGHTA and CDR2 is FQGTGA. The CDR3 spans 16 residues. Unmatched junction bases numbered 5, after V lost 1 base and J lost 6 bases. The CDR3 region has the DNA TGTGCCAGCAGCTTAATGGGACAGGGGATTTCCGGGGAGCTGTTTTTT. Translated, it gives CASSLMGQGISGELFF.

This chain links TRBV28 with TRBJ2-7; D possibly uses TRBD1 or TRBD2 (5 bases each). Per the germline V gene, CDR1 is MDHEN and CDR2 is SYDVKM. The germline V and J ends were trimmed by 3 bases and 7 bases, with 7 bases remaining between them. This CDR3 has 11 amino acids. CDR3 in amino acids: CASSLWGEQYF. CDR3 nucleotides: TGTGCCAGCAGTTTGTGGGGGGAGCAGTACTTC.

The chain combines TRBV7-8 with TRBJ2-2; D may be TRBD2 (5 bases). CDR1 and CDR2 (germline): SGHVS, FQNEAQ. The CDR3 has 16 amino acids. The V end lost 1 base, the J end lost 3 bases, and 12 bases lay between the germline ends. CDR3 sequence: CASSLVGGRDTGELFF. In DNA form, the CDR3 reads TGTGCCAGCAGCTTAGTTGGCGGGCGGGACACCGGGGAGCTGTTTTTT. Drawing the rest from reference TRBV7-8 and TRBJ2-2, the complete variable domain is GAGVSQSPRYKVAKRGQDVALRCDPISGHVSLFWYQQALGQGPEFLTYFQNEAQLDKSGLPSDRFFAERPEGSVSTLKIQRTQQEDSAVYLCASSLVGGRDTGELFFGEGSRLTVL.

V and J are TRBV5-4 and TRBJ2-7, with 12 bases lining up with TRBD2. This CDR3 is built from 16 residues. V was clipped by 4 bases and J by 0 bases; unmatched bases: 5. CDR1 is SGHNT and CDR2 is YYREEE in the germline V gene (reference sequence). The CDR3 loop is CASSLGLAGSSYEQYF. For the CDR3, the DNA is TGTGCCAGCAGCCTAGGACTAGCGGGAAGCTCCTACGAGCAGTACTTC.

V usage is TRBV19 and J usage is TRBJ1-5; D call uncertain. Germline assignment: CDR1 LNHDA and CDR2 SQIVND (reference sequence). The CDR3 is 16 residues long. The V and J ends lost 5 bases and 1 base respectively, with 15 bases between them. For the CDR3, the DNA is TGTGCCAGTAGTCCCCACAGAATTCCGAGCAATCAGCCCCAGCATTTT. It encodes CASSPHRIPSNQPQHF.

V is TRBV6-5 and J is TRBJ2-5; TRBD1 is a possible D gene (6 bases). V was shortened by 6 bases and J by 1 base, with 15 bases between the two germline ends. The CDR3 covers 15 residues. The V gene's germline CDR1 is MNHEY and CDR2 SVGAGI. CDR3 protein: CASSLAGDPQETQYF. DNA for the CDR3: TGTGCCAGCAGCCTCGCAGGGGACCCCCAAGAGACCCAGTACTTC.

CDR3 protein: CASNKLAGDTGELFF. CDR3 sequence (DNA): TGTGCCAGCAATAAACTAGCGGGAGATACCGGGGAGCTGTTTTTT. V usage is TRBV6-1 and J usage is TRBJ2-2; 11 bases fit TRBD2. V lost 7 bases to trimming and J lost 5 bases; unmatched junction nucleotides: 6. Per the germline V gene, CDR1 is MNHNS and CDR2 is SASEGT. CDR3 size: 15 residues.

The V and J genes are TRBV5-1 and TRBJ2-3; TRBD1 agrees at 7 bases. V shed 4 bases, J shed 2 bases, and the junction held 10 bases outside the gene matches. The CDR3 sequence is 16 residues long. CDR1 is SGHRS, CDR2 YFSETQ, per germline. The CDR3 sequence is CASSSGQAGYTDTQYF. CDR3 nucleotides: TGCGCCAGCAGCAGCGGACAGGCCGGATACACAGATACGCAGTATTTT.

V is TRBV28 and J is TRBJ2-5, with D possibly TRBD1 on 5 matching bases. V lost 9 bases to trimming and J lost 6 bases, with 20 bases between them. Germline assignment: CDR1 MDHEN and CDR2 SYDVKM. The CDR3 sequence is 14 residues long. The CDR3 protein is CASGQALGRKTQYF. The CDR3 region has the DNA TGTGCCAGTGGACAAGCCCTGGGTCGAAAGACCCAGTACTTC.

The table lists this clone with a count of one. The rearrangement links TRBV7-3 to TRBJ2-7; weak D call: TRBD2 (5 bases). The CDR3 is 13 residues long. The V end lost 6 bases, the J end lost 3 bases, and 12 bases lay between the germline ends. The germline V gene has CDR1 SGHTA and CDR2 FQGTGA. CDR3 sequence reads: CASSAGGLYEQYF. Written as DNA, the CDR3 is TGTGCCAGCAGTGCTGGAGGCCTCTACGAGCAGTACTTC.

The rearrangement joins TRBV11-2 to TRBJ2-7, with D possibly being TRBD1 (5 bases). This CDR3 has 14 residues. Germline loops: CDR1 SGHAT, CDR2 FQNNGV. Between the trimmed V and J ends, which lost 5 bases and 1 base, there was a span of 12 bases. Here the CDR3 DNA reads TGTGCCAGCAGCCCAACTCAGGGTTCCTACGAGCAGTACTTC. It encodes CASSPTQGSYEQYF.

The chain joins TRBV28 to TRBJ2-7, with TRBD1 matching over 12 bases. CDR1 MDHEN and CDR2 SYDVKM come from the germline V gene. This CDR3 comprises 18 residues. V lost 5 bases and J lost 7; bases outside the gene matches: 18. Here the CDR3 reads CASSPPSGTGGVSREQYF. Here the CDR3 DNA reads TGTGCCAGCAGTCCGCCCTCCGGGACAGGGGGCGTATCGCGTGAGCAGTACTTC.

The V gene is TRBV28, the J gene TRBJ2-2, with D possibly matching TRBD2 (7 bases). The CDR3 is made up of 15 amino acids. V lost 5 bases, J lost 4 bases, and 14 bases lay in between. The germline gives CDR1 MDHEN, CDR2 SYDVKM. CDR3: CASSLPGGLTGELFF. The CDR3 bases are TGTGCCAGCAGTCTCCCGGGGGGCCTCACCGGGGAGCTGTTTTTT.

This clone was seen repeatedly, ten times or more. The CDR3 region has the DNA TGTGCCAGCAGCCCCTGGGGACTAGCGGGAGATGCAGATACGCAGTATTTT. Amino acids: CASSPWGLAGDADTQYF. J is TRBJ2-3 and V is TRBV7-8, with 14 bases aligning to TRBD2. With V trimmed by 5 bases and J by 4 bases, 8 bases remained unmatched. Germline V lookup: CDR1 SGHVS, CDR2 FQNEAQ. This CDR3 comprises 17 residues.

The J gene is TRBJ1-1, the V gene TRBV5-4, with a possible D match to TRBD1 (6 bases). Germline V CDR1 and CDR2: SGHNT, YYREEE (reference sequence). CDR3 length: 18 amino acids. V was clipped by 0 bases and J by 0 bases, with 18 bases between them. This CDR3 reads CASSLGGQGWTLNTEAFF. The CDR3 bases are TGTGCCAGCAGCTTGGGGGGGCAGGGCTGGACATTGAACACTGAAGCTTTCTTT.